These T cell receptor beta chains were read from a single sample in a study of blood T cell repertoires in COVID-19. Some clones are missing from TCRdb's copy, which holds only in-frame ones; the method was immunoSEQ multiplex PCR. Among more than 120,000 clones listed, around nine tenths were seen once. Sequenced input: peripheral blood. All receptors come from a human donor in a cohort sampled during active COVID-19. CDR3s include the opening cysteine and the closing phenylalanine or tryptophan. The D gene is left open where the match is weak. Some rows mark clone size as missing; the rest say once, few, many or name a class of expanded clone.

CDR3 DNA: TGTGCCAGCACCTTGTCCGCTGAAGCTTTCTTT
CDR3 protein: CASTLSAEAFF
J gene: TRBJ1-1
CDR3 length: 11
V gene: TRBV12-3/TRBV12-4
D gene: NA
clone size: NA

CDR3 DNA: TGTGCCAGCAGCAAGGGGAAAGAAGGAGACACTGAAGCTTTCTTT
CDR3 protein: CASSKGKEGDTEAFF
J gene: TRBJ1-1
CDR3 length: 15
V gene: TRBV3-1/TRBV3-2
D gene: NA
clone size: NA

CDR3 DNA: TGTGCCAGTAGTATCAGTAGAGGGGATACGCAGTATTTT
CDR3 protein: CASSISRGDTQYF
J gene: TRBJ2-3
CDR3 length: 13
V gene: TRBV19
D gene: NA
clone size: NA

CDR3 DNA: TGTGCCAGCAGCCTTGGACAGGGAGTCCTTACCCTCCATGGCTACACCTTC
CDR3 protein: CASSLGQGVLTLHGYTF
J gene: TRBJ1-2
CDR3 length: 17
V gene: TRBV7-6
D gene: TRBD1
clone size: NA

CDR3 DNA: TGTGCCAGCAGTGACCCGGGACTAGCATACGAGCAGTACTTC
CDR3 protein: CASSDPGLAYEQYF
J gene: TRBJ2-7
CDR3 length: 14
V gene: TRBV6-4
D gene: TRBD2
clone size: NA

CDR3 DNA: TGTGCCAGCAGCTTAGTTAGGGGGGGGAACACTGAAGCTTTCTTT
CDR3 protein: CASSLVRGGNTEAFF
J gene: TRBJ1-1
CDR3 length: 15
V gene: TRBV13
D gene: NA
clone size: NA

CDR3 DNA: TGTGCCAGCAGTCCACCCTCGGAAGGGGGCACTGAAGCTTTCTTT
CDR3 protein: CASSPPSEGGTEAFF
J gene: TRBJ1-1
CDR3 length: 15
V gene: TRBV28
D gene: NA
clone size: NA

CDR3 DNA: TGTGCCAGCAGCCCGAGGGCAGGGAACACTGAAGCTTTCTTT
CDR3 protein: CASSPRAGNTEAFF
J gene: TRBJ1-1
CDR3 length: 14
V gene: TRBV4-2
D gene: NA
clone size: NA

CDR3 DNA: TGTGCCAGCAGCCCCTCGACAGGACCCTACGAGCAGTACTTC
CDR3 protein: CASSPSTGPYEQYF
J gene: TRBJ2-7
CDR3 length: 14
V gene: TRBV13
D gene: NA
clone size: NA

CDR3 DNA: TGTGCCAGCAGCCAGTGGACAGGCCCCCAACAGACCCAGTACTTC
CDR3 protein: CASSQWTGPQQTQYF
J gene: TRBJ2-5
CDR3 length: 15
V gene: TRBV3-1/TRBV3-2
D gene: TRBD1
clone size: NA

CDR3 DNA: TGTGCCAGCAGCGGATCAGGGATTACTGAAGCTTTCTTT
CDR3 protein: CASSGSGITEAFF
J gene: TRBJ1-1
CDR3 length: 13
V gene: TRBV13
D gene: NA
clone size: NA

CDR3 DNA: TGTGCCAGCAGTGACCACACTCCGGGCTATGGCTACACCTTC
CDR3 protein: CASSDHTPGYGYTF
J gene: TRBJ1-2
CDR3 length: 14
V gene: TRBV2
D gene: NA
clone size: NA

CDR3 DNA: TGTGCCAGTAGTATGGCTGGAGGGATAGGCTACACCTTC
CDR3 protein: CASSMAGGIGYTF
J gene: TRBJ1-2
CDR3 length: 13
V gene: TRBV19
D gene: NA
clone size: NA

CDR3 DNA: TGTGCCAGCAGCCAAGATTTAAGGCTAGCGGGGGGGATACAAGAGACCCAGTACTTC
CDR3 protein: CASSQDLRLAGGIQETQYF
J gene: TRBJ2-5
CDR3 length: 19
V gene: TRBV4-2
D gene: TRBD2
clone size: NA

CDR3 DNA: TGTGCCAGTAGTCAGGGGCTAGGCTATGGCTACACCTTC
CDR3 protein: CASSQGLGYGYTF
J gene: TRBJ1-2
CDR3 length: 13
V gene: TRBV19
D gene: NA
clone size: NA

CDR3 DNA: TGTGCCAGTAGTATCACCGGGACAGGGAACTATGGCTACACCTTC
CDR3 protein: CASSITGTGNYGYTF
J gene: TRBJ1-2
CDR3 length: 15
V gene: TRBV19
D gene: TRBD1
clone size: NA

CDR3 DNA: TGTGCCATACAAACTGGACTAGCGGGCTACGAGCAGTACTTC
CDR3 protein: CAIQTGLAGYEQYF
J gene: TRBJ2-7
CDR3 length: 14
V gene: TRBV10-3
D gene: TRBD2
clone size: NA

CDR3 DNA: TGTGCCACCAGCAGCCTCCGGGACAGGGGCGTTCAGCCCCAGCATTTT
CDR3 protein: CATSSLRDRGVQPQHF
J gene: TRBJ1-5
CDR3 length: 16
V gene: TRBV15
D gene: TRBD1
clone size: NA

CDR3 DNA: TGTGCCAGCAGCCAAGTGTCTACAGGGGATAAAGGCATTTGGGGCTACACCTTC
CDR3 protein: CASSQVSTGDKGIWGYTF
J gene: TRBJ1-2
CDR3 length: 18
V gene: TRBV3-1/TRBV3-2
D gene: TRBD1
clone size: NA

CDR3 DNA: TGTGCCAGCAGCTCCGCGGGTGGGAGCCTTCAAGAGACCCAGTACTTC
CDR3 protein: CASSSAGGSLQETQYF
J gene: TRBJ2-5
CDR3 length: 16
V gene: TRBV7-3
D gene: NA
clone size: NA

CDR3 DNA: TGTGCCAGCAGTGCCGACAGGCCGAATGAGTTCTTC
CDR3 protein: CASSADRPNEFF
J gene: TRBJ2-1
CDR3 length: 12
V gene: TRBV2
D gene: NA
clone size: NA

CDR3 DNA: TGTGCCAGCAGTCACCAACTAGCGGGGGGGAATGAGCAGTTCTTC
CDR3 protein: CASSHQLAGGNEQFF
J gene: TRBJ2-1
CDR3 length: 15
V gene: TRBV28
D gene: TRBD2
clone size: NA

CDR3 DNA: TGTGCCAGCAGATTAAGAGGGGACTATACAGATACGCAGTATTTT
CDR3 protein: CASRLRGDYTDTQYF
J gene: TRBJ2-3
CDR3 length: 15
V gene: TRBV3-1/TRBV3-2
D gene: TRBD2
clone size: NA

CDR3 DNA: TGTGCCAGCAGCGAGGGGGTGGGACAGGGTCAGCTCGAGCAGTACTTC
CDR3 protein: CASSEGVGQGQLEQYF
J gene: TRBJ2-7
CDR3 length: 16
V gene: TRBV5-8
D gene: TRBD1
clone size: NA

CDR3 DNA: TGTGCCAGCCCGAAGGGCAGTCGGGGTGAAAAACTGTTTTTT
CDR3 protein: CASPKGSRGEKLFF
J gene: TRBJ1-4
CDR3 length: 14
V gene: TRBV25-1
D gene: NA
clone size: NA

CDR3 DNA: TGTGCCAGCAGCTTAGCATCGGGAGATGGCTACACCTTC
CDR3 protein: CASSLASGDGYTF
J gene: TRBJ1-2
CDR3 length: 13
V gene: TRBV7-9
D gene: NA
clone size: few

CDR3 DNA: TGTGCCAGCAGTTACGGAACAGGGCGGTATGGCTACACCTTC
CDR3 protein: CASSYGTGRYGYTF
J gene: TRBJ1-2
CDR3 length: 14
V gene: TRBV6-5
D gene: NA
clone size: NA